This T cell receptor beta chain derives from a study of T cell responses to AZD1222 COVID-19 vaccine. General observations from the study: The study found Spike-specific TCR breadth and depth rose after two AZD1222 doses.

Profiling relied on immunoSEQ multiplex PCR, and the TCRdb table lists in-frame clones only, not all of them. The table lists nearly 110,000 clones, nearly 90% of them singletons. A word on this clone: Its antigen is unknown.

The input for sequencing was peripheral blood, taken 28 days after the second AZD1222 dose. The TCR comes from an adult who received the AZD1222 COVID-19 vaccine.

The CDR3 is CSVAEGQGPNSPLHF. CDR3 nucleotide sequence: TGCAGCGTTGCCGAGGGTCAAGGGCCGAATTCACCCCTCCACTTT. The chain employs TRBV29-1 and TRBJ1-6; D ambiguous. The CDR3 covers 15 residues. Trimming stripped 4 bases from V and 7 bases from J, with 17 bases between. Germline V gene lookup returns CDR1 SQVTM and CDR2 ANQGSEA.